The 12 T cell receptor beta chains reported below all come from one sample, sequenced in a study of blood T cell repertoires in COVID-19. Data came from immunoSEQ multiplex PCR; TCRdb stores just in-frame clones and leaves some out. This table has 60,000 to 75,000 clones, 80% to 90% appearing once. Sequences were obtained from peripheral blood. The receptors were gathered from a man between 50 and 59 years old with active COVID-19.

This clone was recorded once. This chain links TRBV9 with TRBJ1-1; 7 bases map to TRBD1. This CDR3 spans 14 amino acids. V trimming: 0 bases; J trimming: 4 bases; junction bases outside the gene matches: 3. The V gene's germline CDR1 is SGDLS and CDR2 YYNGEE. CDR3: CASSVAQGGTEAFF. The CDR3 region has the DNA TGTGCCAGCAGCGTAGCGCAGGGGGGCACTGAAGCTTTCTTT.

The rearrangement links TRBV7-8 to TRBJ2-7; TRBD1 aligns across 7 bases. This CDR3 is 16 amino acids long. The V gene's germline CDR1 is SGHVS and CDR2 FQNEAQ. Losses at the gene ends were 5 bases for V and 0 bases for J; bases not matched to a gene: 10. The CDR3 nucleotides are TGTGCCAGCAGCACCTACGGGACAGCGAGCTCCTACGAGCAGTACTTC. It translates to CASSTYGTASSYEQYF.

The chain carries TRBV7-3 and TRBJ1-5, with D tentatively TRBD1 (5 bases). The V and J ends lost 1 base and 6 bases respectively, with 13 bases between them. The germline V gene encodes CDR1 SGHTA and CDR2 FQGTGA. The CDR3 loop spans 15 amino acids. The CDR3 spells CASSLRGGDGQPQHF. The CDR3 coding sequence is TGTGCCAGCAGCTTAAGGGGAGGGGATGGTCAGCCCCAGCATTTT.

The chain employs TRBV29-1 and TRBJ1-2; TRBD1 matches at 7 bases. V lost 3 bases and J lost 1; bases outside the gene matches: 8. The CDR3 extends over 15 amino acids. Germline V lookup: CDR1 SQVTM, CDR2 ANQGSEA. The CDR3 DNA reads as TGCAGCGTTGAGGATACAGGGGTTCTTAACTATGGCTACACCTTC. This encodes CSVEDTGVLNYGYTF.

In this sample, this clone turned up once. The chain couples TRBV28 to TRBJ2-7; a weak D match, TRBD2 (5 bases). The CDR3 is 15 residues long. Trimming removed 2 bases at V and 6 bases at J, with 17 bases between. Germline values: CDR1 MDHEN, CDR2 SYDVKM. The CDR3 region is CASSLIGVGLPEQYF. The CDR3 region has the DNA TGTGCCAGCAGTTTAATTGGGGTCGGACTTCCCGAGCAGTACTTC.

The chain carries TRBV6-6 and TRBJ1-5; no clear D gene. The CDR3 is 14 amino acids. Germline lookup yields CDR1 MNHNY and CDR2 SVGAGI (reference sequence). Deletions cut 2 bases from V and 4 bases from J, with 9 bases between. The CDR3 nucleotides are TGTGCCAGCAGTTACGAGGAACGGAATCAGCCCCAGCATTTT. Its translation is CASSYEERNQPQHF.

This clone is classed as medium-sized. Other nucleotide sequences in the sample specify the same CDR3. V is TRBV5-6 and J is TRBJ1-2; a possible D gene is TRBD1 (6 bases). CDR1 and CDR2 (germline): SGHDT, YYEEEE. V lost 0 bases, J lost 5 bases, and 8 bases lay in between. The CDR3 has 13 residues. The CDR3 sequence is CASSLGQEYGYTF. CDR3 in DNA: TGTGCCAGCAGCTTGGGACAGGAGTATGGCTACACCTTC.

The rearrangement links TRBV24-1 to TRBJ2-3; perhaps TRBD1 as D (6 bases). This CDR3 has 13 residues. Trimming left V 2 bases short and J 6 bases short, with 8 bases between. Germline V lookup: CDR1 KGHDR, CDR2 SFDVKD. The CDR3 loop is CATSDYRVDTQYF. Written as DNA, the CDR3 is TGTGCCACCAGTGATTACAGGGTGGATACGCAGTATTTT.

CDR3 region: CASSSQESTNEKLFF. CDR3 sequence (DNA): TGTGCCAGCAGCTCACAGGAGTCAACTAATGAAAAACTGTTTTTT. The J gene is TRBJ1-4, the V gene TRBV5-4; a weak D match, TRBD1 (5 bases). This CDR3 spans 15 amino acids. CDR1 and CDR2 from the germline V gene are SGHNT and YYREEE (reference sequence). Trimming left V 3 bases short and J 0 bases short, with 9 bases between.

The chain recombines TRBV7-2 with TRBJ2-7; D is unclear. This CDR3 is 12 amino acids long. The V and J ends lost 3 bases and 5 bases respectively, with 8 bases between them. Germline V gene sequence: CDR1 SGHTA, CDR2 FQGNSA. In DNA form, the CDR3 reads TGTGCCAGCAGCTTTCGGTTCGACGAGCAGTACTTC. Translation gives CASSFRFDEQYF.

V gene TRBV19 combines with J gene TRBJ1-1, with D unresolved. The CDR3 length is 15 residues. V lost 4 bases and J 4 bases, leaving 16 bases between the germline ends. The V gene's germline CDR1 is LNHDA and CDR2 SQIVND (reference sequence). The CDR3 region has the DNA TGTGCCAGTAGTACCCGGCGGGCCCTGGGCACTGAAGCTTTCTTT. The encoded protein is CASSTRRALGTEAFF.

The V gene is TRBV3-1 (or the pseudogene TRBV3-2), the J gene TRBJ1-2; D might be TRBD1 (6 bases). V gave up 4 bases and J gave up 4 bases, with 16 bases separating them. The CDR3 runs 15 residues. CDR1 and CDR2 from the germline V gene are LGHDT and YNNKEL (reference sequence). The CDR3 spells CASSLATGNFYGYTF. The CDR3 coding sequence is TGTGCCAGCAGCCTCGCGACAGGCAACTTCTATGGCTACACCTTC.